Below are 7 T cell receptor beta chains sequenced from a single sample in a study of T cells in Graves' hyperthyroidism and ophthalmopathy. What was amplified from RNA transcripts were TCR beta CDR3 regions. First-round RT-PCR of the TCR CDR3 relied on the HTBI primer set. One entry per CDR3 protein results from TCRdb running MiXCR on the multiplex PCR reads. This repertoire shows some 600,000 distinct CDR3 sequences, approximately 14% found once; its top ten account for 5.8%. The sequencing sample was made of blood. The receptors here all came from a woman in her 30s with Graves' hyperthyroidism that later progressed to Graves' ophthalmopathy.

Ten or more counts support this clonotype. The rearrangement uses TRBV12-3 or TRBV12-4 and TRBJ2-1; 13 nucleotides line up with TRBD2. The J segment lost 2 bases and the V segment lost 5 bases, leaving 6 bases of the junction unmatched. CDR3 size: 17 residues. The CDR3 sequence: CASSITGLAGTYNEQFF. The CDR3 DNA reads as TGTGCCAGCAGTATTACGGGACTAGCGGGAACCTACAATGAGCAGTTCTTC.

The rearrangement joins TRBV10-3 to TRBJ1-1; D remains ambiguous. Trimming removed 6 bases from V and 8 bases from J, with 28 bases in between. Germline lookup yields CDR1 ENHRY and CDR2 SYGVKD. CDR3 length: 17 residues. As DNA, the CDR3 is TGTGCCATCAGAAATGTAATCTTTGGGAGCCTCCTCGACGAAGCTTTCTTT. Its translation: CAIRNVIFGSLLDEAFF.

This CDR3 reads CASSVEGSGFKQFF. The DNA for the CDR3 is TGTGCCAGCAGCGTAGAAGGGTCCGGGTTCAAGCAGTTCTTC. V gene TRBV9 combines with J gene TRBJ2-1; D call uncertain. The CDR3 is made up of 14 amino acids. Trimming removed 0 bases from V and 11 bases from J, with 15 bases in between. Germline lookup yields CDR1 SGDLS and CDR2 YYNGEE.

This clonotype was recorded many times. The genes are TRBV6-2 or TRBV6-3 and TRBJ2-3; no firm D call. This CDR3 region has 13 residues. CDR1 is MNHEY and CDR2 is SVGEGT in the germline V gene. V lost 6 bases, J lost 3 bases, and 10 bases lay in between. This CDR3 is CASRSDRTDTQYF. DNA for the CDR3: TGTGCCAGCAGGTCCGACCGGACAGATACGCAGTATTTT.

This clonotype has more than one count but fewer than ten. The genes are TRBV3-1 and TRBJ1-1; a possible D gene is TRBD1 (6 bases). Trimming cost V 0 bases and J 10 bases, with 18 bases left between them. CDR1 and CDR2 (germline): LGHDT, YNNKEL (reference sequence). The CDR3 has 15 amino acids. This CDR3 reads CASSQEGARLVGAFF. CDR3 DNA: TGTGCCAGCAGCCAAGAGGGGGCCCGTCTGGTGGGAGCTTTCTTT.

This clonotype was observed a few times. V usage is TRBV6-1 and J usage is TRBJ1-5; D is uncertain. The germline V gene encodes CDR1 MNHNS and CDR2 SASEGT. The CDR3 length is 16 residues. Trimming cost V 5 bases and J 0 bases, with 14 bases left between them. The chain's CDR3 is CASSSRPEYSNQPQHF. The CDR3 region has the DNA TGTGCCAGCAGTTCAAGACCGGAGTATAGCAATCAGCCCCAGCATTTT.

The rearrangement joins TRBV7-9 to TRBJ2-7, with 8 bases fitting TRBD2. The CDR3 contains 16 residues. Germline CDR1 SEHNR, CDR2 FQNEAQ (reference sequence). Losses at the gene ends were 1 base for V and 2 bases for J; bases not matched to a gene: 7. The CDR3 sequence is CASSLVREGRTYEQYF. In DNA form, the CDR3 reads TGTGCCAGCAGCTTAGTTCGGGAGGGCCGGACCTACGAGCAGTACTTC.